One and the same sample provided the 13 T cell receptor beta chains below, sequenced in a study of blood T cell repertoires in COVID-19. Produced via immunoSEQ multiplex PCR; TCRdb's table is partial and in-frame only. Here the sample spans 350,000 to 450,000 clones, roughly 92% being singletons. The sequencing input was PBMCs or T cells enriched from blood (not recorded which). The receptors were gathered from a woman aged 40-49 years who had been exposed to COVID-19.

The chain combines TRBV7-9 with TRBJ2-5, with D perhaps matching TRBD1 (6 bases). The CDR3 length is 17 residues. V was pared by 1 base and J by 1 base, with 16 bases between. Germline CDR1 SEHNR, CDR2 FQNEAQ (reference sequence). CDR3 DNA sequence: TGTGCCAGCAGCTTAGGCCCCCCTAGACAGGCCCAAGAGACCCAGTACTTC. Translation gives CASSLGPPRQAQETQYF.

The chain couples TRBV7-2 to TRBJ1-4; a possible D gene is TRBD1 (5 bases). V lost 3 bases and J lost 5, with 10 bases in between. Germline V CDR1 and CDR2: SGHTA, FQGNSA. The CDR3 spans 14 residues. The CDR3 is CASSLEGRNEKLFF. CDR3 nucleotides: TGTGCCAGCAGCTTGGAGGGGAGGAATGAAAAACTGTTTTTT.

This clone was detected only once. This rearrangement joins TRBV5-1 to TRBJ2-7; tentatively, D is TRBD2 (5 bases). The V gene's germline CDR1 is SGHRS and CDR2 YFSETQ. V was shortened by 0 bases and J by 3 bases, with 7 bases between the two germline ends. This CDR3 is 13 amino acids long. In DNA form, the CDR3 reads TGCGCCAGCAGCTTGGACGGGGACTACGAGCAGTACTTC. Its protein product is CASSLDGDYEQYF. Full variable domain (outside the CDR3, taken from reference TRBV5-1 and TRBJ2-7): KAGVTQTPRYLIKTRGQQVTLSCSPISGHRSVSWYQQTPGQGLQFLFEYFSETQRNKGNFPGRFSGRQFSNSRSEMNVSTLELGDSALYLCASSLDGDYEQYFGPGTRLTVT.

The chain has TRBV27 and TRBJ2-1; maybe TRBD2 (5 bases). The length of the CDR3 is 14 residues. Between the trimmed V and J ends, which lost 2 bases and 7 bases, there was a span of 12 bases. CDR1 is MNHEY and CDR2 is SMNVEV in the germline V gene (reference sequence). The CDR3 DNA is TGTGCCAGCAGTTTAACTCCCCGGGGTAATGAGCAGTTCTTC. It codes for CASSLTPRGNEQFF.

This clone was counted between two and nine times. V and J are TRBV3-1 (or the pseudogene TRBV3-2) and TRBJ1-6; 11 positions match TRBD1. Looked up from germline, CDR1 is LGHDT and CDR2 is YNNKEL (reference sequence). The V segment lost 4 bases and the J segment 8 bases; nucleotides outside the gene matches: 7. The CDR3 sequence is 16 residues long. The CDR3 protein is CASSRPGQGVHSPLHF. In nucleotides, the CDR3 is TGTGCCAGCAGCCGTCCGGGACAGGGGGTACATTCACCCCTCCACTTT.

The CDR3 nucleotides are TGTGCCAGTAGTATCTTCCGGGACAGGGGTGACTATGGCTACACCTTC. Translating it yields CASSIFRDRGDYGYTF. This sequence joins TRBV19 and TRBJ1-2; 10 nucleotides agree with TRBD1. Germline assignment: CDR1 LNHDA and CDR2 SQIVND (reference sequence). With V trimmed by 3 bases and J by 3 bases, 7 bases remained unmatched. CDR3 length: 16 amino acids.

V gene TRBV19 combines with J gene TRBJ2-2, with 9 bases matching TRBD1. Germline trimming cut 3 bases from V and 1 base from J; bases unmatched to any gene: 12. Germline V lookup: CDR1 LNHDA, CDR2 SQIVND (reference sequence). This CDR3 comprises 19 residues. The CDR3 coding sequence is TGTGCCAGTAGTATCGTTAAAAAGGACAGGGGATTGAACACCGGGGAGCTGTTTTTT. Its protein is CASSIVKKDRGLNTGELFF.

This clone was seen once. This chain connects TRBV13 to TRBJ2-4; 7 nucleotides agree with TRBD1. The germline CDR1 and CDR2 sequences are PRHDT and FYEKMQ (reference sequence). Trimming cost V 4 bases and J 1 base; bases outside gene matches: 1. This CDR3 contains 14 residues. The CDR3 protein is CASSSGQAKNIQYF. CDR3 sequence (DNA): TGTGCCAGCAGCTCGGGACAGGCCAAAAACATTCAGTACTTC.

This clone appeared once. V gene TRBV19 combines with J gene TRBJ2-7; 8 bases are shared with TRBD2. This CDR3 contains 15 residues. V lost 3 bases and J lost 2; bases outside the gene matches: 6. Looked up from germline, CDR1 is LNHDA and CDR2 is SQIVND (reference sequence). The CDR3 DNA follows: TGTGCCAGTAGTATTGGACTAGCAGCAACCTACGAGCAGTACTTC. Its translation: CASSIGLAATYEQYF.

V is TRBV5-5 and J is TRBJ1-3; D call uncertain. The CDR3 is made up of 16 amino acids. The V end lost 4 bases, the J end lost 2 bases, and 16 bases lay between the germline ends. From germline, CDR1 is SGHKS and CDR2 YYEKEE (reference sequence). CDR3 sequence: CASSPHGSGTGNTIYF. CDR3 coding DNA: TGTGCCAGCAGCCCCCACGGCTCCGGGACTGGAAACACCATATATTTT.

V is TRBV30 and J is TRBJ1-1, with no clear D. The germline CDR1 and CDR2 sequences are GTSNPN and SVGIG (reference sequence). V lost 5 bases to trimming and J lost 4 bases, with 11 bases between them. CDR3 length: 12 amino acids. For the CDR3, the DNA is TGTGCCTGGCGAAGGCGGGGCACTGAAGCTTTCTTT. It is translated as CAWRRRGTEAFF.

This clone is a singleton in its sample. CDR3 sequence: CASSQADRWDYGYTF. For the CDR3, the DNA is TGTGCCAGCAGCCAAGCTGACAGATGGGACTATGGCTACACCTTC. The chain employs TRBV14 and TRBJ1-2; weak D call: TRBD1 (5 bases). V was clipped by 1 base and J by 3 bases, with 12 bases between them. The CDR3 sequence is 15 residues long. Germline V gene data show CDR1 as SGHDN and CDR2 as FVKESK.

The V and J genes are TRBV5-4 and TRBJ2-3, with 8 positions matching TRBD2. CDR1 and CDR2 (germline): SGHNT, YYREEE (reference sequence). Trimming cost V 4 bases and J 1 base; bases outside gene matches: 5. The CDR3 length is 15 residues. The DNA for the CDR3 is TGTGCCAGCAGCCCGAGGGGACTAGGCACAGATACGCAGTATTTT. This translates into CASSPRGLGTDTQYF.